This T cell receptor (beta chain) originates from a study of CD4 T cells in relation to SARS-CoV-2 and coronaviruses. Study information: ViraFEST: roughly 9-day antigen culture of PBMCs, then TCR beta CDR3 sequencing. Study outcomes and limitations: In around 63% of donors, memory CD4+ clonotypes crossrecognized SARS-CoV-2 and at least one common cold coronavirus spike. SARS-CoV-2-driven expansion was significantly weaker in crossreactive than monoreactive clones. This crossreactivity analysis covered spike protein alone, no other viral proteins.

Germline CDR1 is SEHNR and CDR2 is FQNEAQ (reference sequence). The CDR3 runs to 14 residues. Trimming pared 1 base from V and 5 bases from J, leaving 9 bases between. CD4+ T cells from unexposed donors were obtained before the COVID-19 pandemic (2011-2018). After ten to eleven days of culture, CD4+ T cells were isolated. Libraries were prepared by immunoSEQ multiplex PCR; TCRdb keeps only in-frame clonotypes and omits some of them. The table records 16,000 or so clones, 80% to 85% of them present only once. Points on this clone: Its specificity is unknown.

The receptor comes from a human donor in good health. Sequencing was carried out using CD4+ T cells from PBMCs, cultured in vitro. This chain uses TRBV7-9 with TRBJ2-1, with D hard to call. The CDR3 is CASSLVAWNNEQFF. CDR3 DNA sequence: TGTGCCAGCAGCTTAGTGGCTTGGAACAATGAGCAGTTCTTC.